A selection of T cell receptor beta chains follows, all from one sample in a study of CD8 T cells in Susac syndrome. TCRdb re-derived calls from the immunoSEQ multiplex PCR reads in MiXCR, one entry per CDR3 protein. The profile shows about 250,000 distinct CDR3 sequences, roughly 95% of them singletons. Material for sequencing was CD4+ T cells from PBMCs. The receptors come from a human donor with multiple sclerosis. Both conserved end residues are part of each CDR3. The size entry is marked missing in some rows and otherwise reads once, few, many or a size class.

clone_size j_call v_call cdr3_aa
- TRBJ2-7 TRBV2 CASTLGQGQWYF
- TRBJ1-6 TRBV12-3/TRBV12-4 CASSLNNANSPLHF
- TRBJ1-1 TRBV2 CASSKDRGTEAFF
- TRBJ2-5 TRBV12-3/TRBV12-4 CASSLMGLASQETQYF
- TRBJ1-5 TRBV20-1 CSAGGFGVGGNQPQHF
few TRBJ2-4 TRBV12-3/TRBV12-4 CASSFGTAKNIQYF
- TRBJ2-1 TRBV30 CACSGRSYNEQFF
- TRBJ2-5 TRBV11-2 CASSPQNYPSETQYF
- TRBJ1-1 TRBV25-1 CASRSLNTEAFF
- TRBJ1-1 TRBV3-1 CASSQDDRAAEAFF
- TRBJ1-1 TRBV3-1 CASSSSGGHLTEAFF
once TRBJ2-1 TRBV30 CAWSVSGNEQFF
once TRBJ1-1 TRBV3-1 CASSQVPGQDSEAFF
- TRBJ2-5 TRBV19 CASREQETQYF
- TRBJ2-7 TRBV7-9 CASSLPLGEQYF
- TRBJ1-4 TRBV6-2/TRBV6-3 CASSQPLGLPEKLFF
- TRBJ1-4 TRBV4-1 CASSQVLTRELNEKLFF
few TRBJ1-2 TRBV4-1 CASSQVIRELDFGYTF
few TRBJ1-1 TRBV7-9 CASSLSRVNTEAFF
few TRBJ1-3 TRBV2 CASSLSRSGNTIYF
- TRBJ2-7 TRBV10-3 CAISEGQGNEQYF
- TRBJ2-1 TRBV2 CAGSGQGYNEQFF
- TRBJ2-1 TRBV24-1 CATSDFGTSYNEQFF
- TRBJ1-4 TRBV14 CASSQGREGSEKLFF
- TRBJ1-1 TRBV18 CASSRVEMTEAFF
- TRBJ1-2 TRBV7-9 CASTANYGYTF
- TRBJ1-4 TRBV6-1 CASRVDRGATNEKLFF
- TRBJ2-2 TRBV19 CASSARQGLSTGELFF
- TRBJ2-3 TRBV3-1 CASSPRVDTQYF
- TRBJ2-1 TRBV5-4 CASNPGTAANEQFF
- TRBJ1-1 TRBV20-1 CSARGLTGGWTEAFF
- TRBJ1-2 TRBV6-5 CASSYSRVRNYGYTF
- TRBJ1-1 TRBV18 CASSGEGRTEAFF
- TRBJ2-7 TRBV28 CASSSLGQQDYEQYF
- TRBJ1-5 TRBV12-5 CASGLVLTKWDRANQPQHF
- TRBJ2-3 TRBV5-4 CASSRDYVTDTQYF
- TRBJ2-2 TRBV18 CASSPLMSGELFF
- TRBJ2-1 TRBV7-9 CASSYRVPSSYNEQFF
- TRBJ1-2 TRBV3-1 CASSQQGYGYTF
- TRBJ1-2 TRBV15 CATSREAVDYGYTF
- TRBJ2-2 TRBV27 CASTRRTGDGSTGELFF
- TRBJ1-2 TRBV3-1 CASEDRGANYGYTF